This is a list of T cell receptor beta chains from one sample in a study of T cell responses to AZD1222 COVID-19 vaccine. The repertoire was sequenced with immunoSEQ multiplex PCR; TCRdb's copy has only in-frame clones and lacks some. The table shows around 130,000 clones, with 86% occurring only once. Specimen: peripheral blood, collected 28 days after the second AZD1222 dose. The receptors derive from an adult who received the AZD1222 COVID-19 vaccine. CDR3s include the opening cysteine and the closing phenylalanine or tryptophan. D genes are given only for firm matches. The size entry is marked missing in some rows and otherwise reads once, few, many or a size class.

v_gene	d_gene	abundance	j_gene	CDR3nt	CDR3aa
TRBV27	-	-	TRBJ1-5	TGTGCCAGCAGTTTAGCAGGGCGGCAGCCCCAGCATTTT	CASSLAGRQPQHF
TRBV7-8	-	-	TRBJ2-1	TGTGCCAGCAGCCGCCCCGGGGGACAGAGCTCCTACAATGAGCAGTTCTTC	CASSRPGGQSSYNEQFF
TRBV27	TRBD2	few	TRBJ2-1	TGTGCCAGCAGTGGGCTAGCGGGGGGTATCTACAATGAGCAGTTCTTC	CASSGLAGGIYNEQFF
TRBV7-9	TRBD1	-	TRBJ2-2	TGTGCCAGCAGCCGAGGGGGCCTCGGGGGACAGGAGACCGGGGAGCTGTTTTTT	CASSRGGLGGQETGELFF
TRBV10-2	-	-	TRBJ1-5	TGCGCCAGCAGTGAATACAATCAGCCCCAGCATTTT	CASSEYNQPQHF
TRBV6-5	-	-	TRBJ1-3	TGTGCCAGCAGAACCAGGGTCCCTGGAAACACCATATATTTT	CASRTRVPGNTIYF
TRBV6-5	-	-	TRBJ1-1	TGTGCCAGCAGTTACTCGTCTGCAGGCCGGAACACTGAAGCTTTCTTT	CASSYSSAGRNTEAFF
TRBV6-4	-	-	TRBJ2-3	TGTGCCAGCAGCCCTACTAGTTTGGGCACAGATACGCAGTATTTT	CASSPTSLGTDTQYF
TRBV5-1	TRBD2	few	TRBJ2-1	TGCGCCAGCAGCACCCACACTAGCGGGGGATCCTACAATGAGCAGTTCTTC	CASSTHTSGGSYNEQFF
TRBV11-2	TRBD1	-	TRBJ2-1	TGTGCCAGCAGTCAGGACAGGGGACGGAACAATGAGCAGTTCTTC	CASSQDRGRNNEQFF
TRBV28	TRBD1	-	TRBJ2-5	TGTGCCAGCAGTACACAGGGGTTGGAGACCCAGTACTTC	CASSTQGLETQYF
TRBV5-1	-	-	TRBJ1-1	TGCGCCAGCAGCTTGGAGGATATGAACACTGAAGCTTTCTTT	CASSLEDMNTEAFF
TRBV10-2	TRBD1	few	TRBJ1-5	TGCGCCAGCAGGGGACAGGATAGCAATCAGCCCCAGCATTTT	CASRGQDSNQPQHF
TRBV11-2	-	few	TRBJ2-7	TGTGCCAGCAGCTTATTGGAAGGGCGCTTGGACGAGCAGTACTTC	CASSLLEGRLDEQYF
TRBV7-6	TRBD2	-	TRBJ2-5	TGTGCCAGCAGGAAAGGACTAGCGGGGGGGAGAATAAAAGAGACCCAGTACTTC	CASRKGLAGGRIKETQYF
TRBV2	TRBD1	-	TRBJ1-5	TGTGCCAGCAGGGACAGGGGGTATAGCAATCAGCCCCAGCATTTT	CASRDRGYSNQPQHF
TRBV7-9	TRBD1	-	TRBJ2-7	TGTGCCAGCAGCTTCAAGACAGGGGGCATCTACGAGCAGTACTTC	CASSFKTGGIYEQYF
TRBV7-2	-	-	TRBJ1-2	TGTGCCAGCAGCTTAAACAGCGTCTATGGCTACACCTTC	CASSLNSVYGYTF
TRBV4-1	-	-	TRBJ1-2	TGCGCCAGCAGCTCAATGGGGGCTGAGGGCTACACCTTC	CASSSMGAEGYTF
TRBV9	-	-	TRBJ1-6	TGTGCCAGCAGCGTAGAGGCGGGTAATTCACCCCTCCACTTT	CASSVEAGNSPLHF
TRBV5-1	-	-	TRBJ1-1	TGCGCCAGCAGCTTCGGTTTTGGGGCCGGGAATGAAGCTTTCTTT	CASSFGFGAGNEAFF
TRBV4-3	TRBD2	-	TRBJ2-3	TGCGCCAGCAGCCGCCGGACTAGCGGGGGTACAGATACGCAGTATTTT	CASSRRTSGGTDTQYF
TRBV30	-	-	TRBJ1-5	TGTGCCTGGAGTGAAACACAGCTTTTCAATCAGCCCCAGCATTTT	CAWSETQLFNQPQHF
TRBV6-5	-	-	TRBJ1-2	TGTGCCAGCAGGGACTATAGTGGGGGGGGCTACACCTTC	CASRDYSGGGYTF
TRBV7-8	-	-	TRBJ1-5	TGTGCCAGCAGCTTACAAGGCCCCCTGGTGCAGCCCCAGCATTTT	CASSLQGPLVQPQHF
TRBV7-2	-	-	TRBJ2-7	TGTGCCAGCAGCGTAGGTAGGGAATTCTACGAGCAGTACTTC	CASSVGREFYEQYF
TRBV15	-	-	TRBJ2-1	TGTGCCACCAGCAGAGACCCACTGGAACCCAATGAGCAGTTCTTC	CATSRDPLEPNEQFF
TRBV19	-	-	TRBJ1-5	TGTGCCAGTAGCCCCGGGGAGGAGATCTATAGCAATCAGCCCCAGCATTTT	CASSPGEEIYSNQPQHF
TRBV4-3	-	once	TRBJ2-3	TGCGCCAGCAGCCCGATGGGGCGTAGGGGGGATACGCAGTATTTT	CASSPMGRRGDTQYF
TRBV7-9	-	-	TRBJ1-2	TGTGCCAGCAGCCCGCGGCTTAAGACATACCGGGACGGAGTCTATGGCTACACCTTC	CASSPRLKTYRDGVYGYTF
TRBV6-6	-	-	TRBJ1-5	TGTGCCAGCAGTTACTCGAGGCAGGCAAGCAATCAGCCCCAGCATTTT	CASSYSRQASNQPQHF
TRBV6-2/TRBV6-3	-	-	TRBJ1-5	TGTGCCAGCAGTTACCTGTTCAATCAGCCCCAGCATTTT	CASSYLFNQPQHF
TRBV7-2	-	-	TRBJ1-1	TGTGCCAGCGGACACTGGAACACTGAAGCTTTCTTT	CASGHWNTEAFF
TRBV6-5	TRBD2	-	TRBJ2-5	TGTGCCAGCAGTTTTACTAGCGGGGGCCCACAAGAGACCCAGTACTTC	CASSFTSGGPQETQYF
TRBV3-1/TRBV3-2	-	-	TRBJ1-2	TGTGCCAGCAGCCGGGCAGGCCGGGGCTACACCTTC	CASSRAGRGYTF
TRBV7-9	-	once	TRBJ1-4	TGTGCCAGCAGCTCCGGGACGGGAGCAACTAATGAAAAACTGTTTTTT	CASSSGTGATNEKLFF
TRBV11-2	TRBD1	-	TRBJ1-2	TGTGCCAGCAGCTTAGCGGACAGGGCAAACTATGGCTACACCTTC	CASSLADRANYGYTF
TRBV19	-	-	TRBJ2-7	TGTGCCAGTAGTATGATCGGGTTGGGCGGAGAACCGGGACAAAACTCCTACGAGCAGTACTTC	CASSMIGLGGEPGQNSYEQYF
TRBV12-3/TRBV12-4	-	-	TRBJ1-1	TGTGCCAGCAGTCCCCAGGGGACTGAAGCTTTCTTT	CASSPQGTEAFF
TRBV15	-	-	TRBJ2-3	TGTGCCACCACAGGCCCTACTAGCACAGATACGCAGTATTTT	CATTGPTSTDTQYF
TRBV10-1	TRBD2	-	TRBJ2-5	TGCGCCAGCAGTGAGTCGAGCGAGCGGGGGGTTTTGGAGACCCAGTACTTC	CASSESSERGVLETQYF
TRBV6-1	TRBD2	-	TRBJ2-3	TGTGCCAGCAGTGATCGGCGGGGGGTCCACACAGATACGCAGTATTTT	CASSDRRGVHTDTQYF
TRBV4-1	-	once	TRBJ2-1	TGCGCCAGCAGCCAAGGATGGGCAGGGTGGAATGAGCAGTTCTTC	CASSQGWAGWNEQFF
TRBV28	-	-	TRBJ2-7	TGTGCCAGCGGGGTGAATTACGAGCAGTACTTC	CASGVNYEQYF
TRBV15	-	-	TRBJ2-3	TGTGCCACCAGCAGAGAAGGGGGGGGCGGGACAGATACGCAGTATTTT	CATSREGGGGTDTQYF
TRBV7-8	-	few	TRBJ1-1	TGTGCCAGCAGCTTAAAAGACTTT	CASSLKDF
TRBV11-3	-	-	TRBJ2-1	TGTGCCAGCAGCTTAACCGGACACAACAATGAGCAGTTCTTC	CASSLTGHNNEQFF
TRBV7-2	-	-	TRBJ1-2	TGTGCCAGCAGCTTAGGCCGATACGGGACAAAAGACGGCTACACCTTC	CASSLGRYGTKDGYTF
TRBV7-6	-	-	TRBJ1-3	TGTGCCAGCAGCTTAGATTCTGGGGGTGACTCTGGAAACACCATATATTTT	CASSLDSGGDSGNTIYF